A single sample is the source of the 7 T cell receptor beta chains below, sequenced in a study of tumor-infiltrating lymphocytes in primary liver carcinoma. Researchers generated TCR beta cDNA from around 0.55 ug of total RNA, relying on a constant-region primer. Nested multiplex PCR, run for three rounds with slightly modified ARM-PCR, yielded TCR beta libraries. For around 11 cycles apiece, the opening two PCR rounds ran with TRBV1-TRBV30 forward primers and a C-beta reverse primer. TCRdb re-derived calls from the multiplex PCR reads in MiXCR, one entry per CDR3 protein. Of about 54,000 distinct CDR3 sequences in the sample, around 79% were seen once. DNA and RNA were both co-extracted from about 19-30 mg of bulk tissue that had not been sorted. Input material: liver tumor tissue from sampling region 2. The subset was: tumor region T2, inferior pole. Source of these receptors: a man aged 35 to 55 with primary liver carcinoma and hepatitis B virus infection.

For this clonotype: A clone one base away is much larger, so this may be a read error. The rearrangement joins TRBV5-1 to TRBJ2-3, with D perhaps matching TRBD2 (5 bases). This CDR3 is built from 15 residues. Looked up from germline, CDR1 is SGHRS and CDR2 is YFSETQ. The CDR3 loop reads CASSSSSPAADTQCF. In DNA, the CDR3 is TGCGCCAGCAGCAGTTCGAGCCCAGCGGCAGATACGCAGTGTTTT.

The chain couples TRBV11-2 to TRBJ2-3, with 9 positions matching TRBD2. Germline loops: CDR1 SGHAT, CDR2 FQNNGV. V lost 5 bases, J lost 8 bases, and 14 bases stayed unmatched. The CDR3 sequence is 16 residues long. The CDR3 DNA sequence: TGTGCCAGCAGCCCCCCGACTAGCGGTAGCATAGGTACGCAGTATTTT. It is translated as CASSPPTSGSIGTQYF.

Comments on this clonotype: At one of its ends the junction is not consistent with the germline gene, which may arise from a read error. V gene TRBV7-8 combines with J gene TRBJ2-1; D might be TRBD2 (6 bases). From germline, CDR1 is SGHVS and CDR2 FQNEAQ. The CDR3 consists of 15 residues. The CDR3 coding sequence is TGTGTCAGCAGGCCTAGCGATTCCCCTCTCGGGGAGCAGTTCTTC. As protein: CVSRPSDSPLGEQFF. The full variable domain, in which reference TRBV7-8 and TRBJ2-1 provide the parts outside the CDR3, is GAGVSQSPRYKVAKRGQDVALRCDPISGHVSLFWYQQALGQGPEFLTYFQNEAQLDKSGLPSDRFFAERPEGSVSTLKIQRTQQEDSAVYLCVSRPSDSPLGEQFFGPGTRLTVL.

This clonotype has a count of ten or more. CDR3 nucleotide sequence: TGCGCCAGCAGTGAGTCATCGCAGTACACCGGGGAGCTGTTTTTT. Translation gives CASSESSQYTGELFF. The chain has TRBV10-1 and TRBJ2-2; no reliable D call. Germline lookup yields CDR1 WNHNN and CDR2 SYGVQD (reference sequence). The CDR3 contains 15 residues. Trimming removed 0 bases from V and 3 bases from J, with 8 bases in between.

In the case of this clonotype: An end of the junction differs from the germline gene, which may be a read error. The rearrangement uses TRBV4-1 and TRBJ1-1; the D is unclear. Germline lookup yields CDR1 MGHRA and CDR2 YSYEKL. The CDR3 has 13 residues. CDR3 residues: CTSSPNMNIEAFF. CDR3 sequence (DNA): TGCACCAGCAGCCCAAACATGAACATTGAAGCTTTCTTT.

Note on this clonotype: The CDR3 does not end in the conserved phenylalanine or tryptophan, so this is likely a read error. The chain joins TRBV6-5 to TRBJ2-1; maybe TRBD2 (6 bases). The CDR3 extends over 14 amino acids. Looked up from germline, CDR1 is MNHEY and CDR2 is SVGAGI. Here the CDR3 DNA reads TGTGCAAGCAGTTCACTAGCTTCCTACAACGAGCAGTTCCTC. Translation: CASSSLASYNEQFL.

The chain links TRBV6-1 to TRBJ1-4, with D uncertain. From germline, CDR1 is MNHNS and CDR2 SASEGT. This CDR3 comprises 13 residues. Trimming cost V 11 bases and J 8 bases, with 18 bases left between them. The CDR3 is CACRKREREKLFF. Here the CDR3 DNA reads TGTGCCTGTAGGAAGCGGGAGAGGGAAAAACTGTTTTTT.